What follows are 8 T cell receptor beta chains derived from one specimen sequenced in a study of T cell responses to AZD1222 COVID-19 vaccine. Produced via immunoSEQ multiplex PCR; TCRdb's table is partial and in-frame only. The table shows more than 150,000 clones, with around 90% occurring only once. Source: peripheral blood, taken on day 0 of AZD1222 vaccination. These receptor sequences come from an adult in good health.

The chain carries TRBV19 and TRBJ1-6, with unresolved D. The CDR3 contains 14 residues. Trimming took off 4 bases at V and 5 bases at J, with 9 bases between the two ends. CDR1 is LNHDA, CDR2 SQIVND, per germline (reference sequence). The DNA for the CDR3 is TGTGCCAGTAGTACGGGGTTCAATAATTCACCCCTCCACTTT. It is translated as CASSTGFNNSPLHF.

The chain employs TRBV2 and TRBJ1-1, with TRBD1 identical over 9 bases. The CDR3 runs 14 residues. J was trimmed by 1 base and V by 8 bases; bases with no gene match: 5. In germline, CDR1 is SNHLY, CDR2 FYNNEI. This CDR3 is CASRPGQGNTEAFF. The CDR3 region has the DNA TGTGCCAGCCGTCCGGGACAGGGGAACACTGAAGCTTTCTTT.

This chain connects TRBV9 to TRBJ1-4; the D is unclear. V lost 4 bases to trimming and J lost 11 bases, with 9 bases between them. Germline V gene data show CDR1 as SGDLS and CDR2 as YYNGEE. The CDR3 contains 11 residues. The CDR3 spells CASSPGEKLFF. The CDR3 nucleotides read TGTGCCAGCAGCCCGGGTGAGAAACTGTTTTTT.

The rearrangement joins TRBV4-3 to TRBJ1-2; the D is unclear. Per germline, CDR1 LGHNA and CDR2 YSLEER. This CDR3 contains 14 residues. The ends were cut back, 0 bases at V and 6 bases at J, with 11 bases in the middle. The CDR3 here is CASSQDFDGNGYTF. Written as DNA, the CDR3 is TGCGCCAGCAGCCAAGATTTCGATGGGAATGGCTACACCTTC.

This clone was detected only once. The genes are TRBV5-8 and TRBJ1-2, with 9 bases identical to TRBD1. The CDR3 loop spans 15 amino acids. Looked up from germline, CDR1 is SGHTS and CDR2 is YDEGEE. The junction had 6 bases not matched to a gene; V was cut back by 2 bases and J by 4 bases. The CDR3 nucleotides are TGTGCCAGCAGCTTTAGGACAGGGGTGTCCTATGGCTACACCTTC. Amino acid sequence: CASSFRTGVSYGYTF.

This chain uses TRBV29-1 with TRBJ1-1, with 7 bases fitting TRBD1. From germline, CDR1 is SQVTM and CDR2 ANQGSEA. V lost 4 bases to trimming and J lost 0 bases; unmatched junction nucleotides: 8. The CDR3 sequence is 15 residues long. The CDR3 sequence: CSVARGTDMNTEAFF. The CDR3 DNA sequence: TGCAGCGTTGCCCGAGGGACAGATATGAACACTGAAGCTTTCTTT.

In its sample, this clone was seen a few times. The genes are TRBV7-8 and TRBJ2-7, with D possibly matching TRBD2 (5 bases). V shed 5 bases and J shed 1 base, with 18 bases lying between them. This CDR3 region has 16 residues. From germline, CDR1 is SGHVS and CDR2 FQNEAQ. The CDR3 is CASSNTRDPASYEQYF. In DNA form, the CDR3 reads TGTGCCAGCAGCAATACACGGGATCCAGCTTCCTACGAGCAGTACTTC.

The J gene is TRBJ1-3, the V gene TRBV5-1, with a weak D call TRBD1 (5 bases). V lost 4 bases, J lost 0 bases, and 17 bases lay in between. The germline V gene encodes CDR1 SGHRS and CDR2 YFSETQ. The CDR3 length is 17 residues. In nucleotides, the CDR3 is TGCGCCAGCAGCCCCAAGGTGGGGACCAACTCTGGAAACACCATATATTTT. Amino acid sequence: CASSPKVGTNSGNTIYF.